This entry concerns a single TCR beta chain. Its antigen is undetermined. The sample originates from a study of cytomegalovirus exposure and HLA in healthy donors. Study summary: The roughly 670 first-cohort repertoires shared a platform with the 120 or so validation repertoires, as reported in a later analysis.

General study points: While the bulk of TCR sequences proved rare, some public TCRs turned up in many donors. Cytomegalovirus-associated TCR beta chains were listed, numbering 150 to 200. A classifier reportedly called cytomegalovirus status with high sensitivity and specificity.

The method was immunoSEQ multiplex PCR; TCRdb's version includes in-frame clones alone and lacks a portion of them. The sample contains 110,000 to 150,000 clones, around 85% of which appear only once. This clonotype was sampled from a man aged 18-30 years in good health and CMV-seronegative. Sequenced: PBMCs.

CDR3 loop: CASGAGLGSYEQYF. The DNA of the CDR3 is TGTGCCAGCGGAGCGGGACTGGGCTCCTACGAGCAGTACTTC. The chain joins TRBV6-5 to TRBJ2-7; 7 positions match TRBD2. The CDR3 is made up of 14 amino acids. The ends lost 8 bases at V and 0 bases at J; junction bases unmatched: 7. The V gene's germline CDR1 is MNHEY and CDR2 SVGAGI.